A single sample gave rise to the 15 T cell receptor beta chains below, sequenced in a study of shared clonotypes between healthy human individuals. Produced via immunoSEQ multiplex PCR; TCRdb's table is partial and in-frame only. The data hold 2 million to 2.5 million clones, with about 94% observed a single time. Input material: naive CD4+ T cells sorted from blood. Subset given: CD45RA+ positively selected. The receptor set was obtained from a young man in good health.

The chain has TRBV7-2 and TRBJ2-5; 11 bases agree with TRBD2. CDR1 and CDR2 (germline): SGHTA, FQGNSA. V shed 2 bases, J shed 1 base, and the junction held 9 bases outside the gene matches. This CDR3 is built from 18 residues. The CDR3: CASSLTLGLAGTQETQYF. CDR3 nucleotide sequence: TGTGCCAGCAGCTTAACCCTCGGACTAGCGGGCACCCAAGAGACCCAGTACTTC.

Of note for this clone: Other DNA sequences in the same sample also yield this CDR3. The rearrangement uses TRBV5-4 and TRBJ2-7; D is uncertain. The V gene lost 0 bases and the J gene lost 0 bases, with 4 bases spanning the gap. Germline CDR1 and CDR2: SGHNT and YYREEE (reference sequence). The CDR3 is made up of 13 amino acids. This CDR3 reads CASSLATSYEQYF. CDR3 sequence (DNA): TGTGCCAGCAGCTTGGCCACCTCCTACGAGCAGTACTTC.

The chain recombines TRBV11-2 with TRBJ2-7; D tentatively reads TRBD1 or TRBD2 (5 bases each). V lost 5 bases and J 1 base, leaving 15 bases between the germline ends. This CDR3 is 15 amino acids long. Per the germline V gene, CDR1 is SGHAT and CDR2 is FQNNGV. The CDR3 DNA reads TGTGCCAGCAGCGACGGACCTGGGGGTTCCTACGAGCAGTACTTC. Encoded protein: CASSDGPGGSYEQYF.

The V gene is TRBV25-1, the J gene TRBJ1-5; tentative D call: TRBD1 (5 bases). Trimming left V 2 bases short and J 1 base short, with 6 bases between. The CDR3 loop spans 14 amino acids. Germline CDR1 and CDR2: MGHDK and SYGVNS. The CDR3 region has the DNA TGTGCCAGCAGTGAAGGACAAAGCAATCAGCCCCAGCATTTT. Amino acid sequence: CASSEGQSNQPQHF. The whole variable domain, filled in from reference TRBV25-1 and TRBJ1-5, reads EADIYQTPRYLVIGTGKKITLECSQTMGHDKMYWYQQDPGMELHLIHYSYGVNSTEKGDLSSESTVSRIRTEHFPLTLESARPSHTSQYLCASSEGQSNQPQHFGDGTRLSIL.

The chain is built from TRBV18 and TRBJ1-1; maybe TRBD1 (6 bases). Trimming stripped 6 bases from V and 1 base from J, with 12 bases between. Germline V lookup: CDR1 KGHSH, CDR2 LQKENI. The CDR3 extends over 14 amino acids. CDR3 DNA sequence: TGTGCCAGCTCGGATCAGGGGTGGAACACTGAAGCTTTCTTT. Translation gives CASSDQGWNTEAFF.

The chain has TRBV30 and TRBJ2-5; 9 bases align to TRBD2. With 1 base clipped from V and 5 bases from J, the junction kept 5 bases outside the gene matches. Germline lookup yields CDR1 GTSNPN and CDR2 SVGIG (reference sequence). CDR3 length: 14 amino acids. Written as DNA, the CDR3 is TGTGCCTGGAGTGGACTAGCGGCTTGGGAGACCCAGTACTTC. Amino acids: CAWSGLAAWETQYF.

A remark on this clone: Other nucleotide sequences in the sample specify the same CDR3. V and J are TRBV5-1 and TRBJ2-3; 8 bases are shared with TRBD2. In germline, CDR1 is SGHRS, CDR2 YFSETQ. Trimming removed 2 bases from V and 3 bases from J; junction bases left unmatched: 2. CDR3 length: 14 amino acids. CDR3 loop: CASSLAGVTDTQYF. The DNA for the CDR3 is TGCGCCAGCAGCTTAGCGGGAGTAACAGATACGCAGTATTTT.

Regarding this clone: Other DNA sequences in this sample translate to the same CDR3. This chain connects TRBV18 to TRBJ1-1, with unresolved D. The V gene's germline CDR1 is KGHSH and CDR2 LQKENI. V was pared by 3 bases and J by 1 base, with 6 bases between. This CDR3 has 13 amino acids. For the CDR3, the DNA is TGTGCCAGCTCACCGGGGTGGAACACTGAAGCTTTCTTT. Encoded protein: CASSPGWNTEAFF.

The chain employs TRBV5-5 and TRBJ1-6; TRBD1 agrees at 7 bases. With V trimmed by 4 bases and J by 7 bases, 8 bases remained unmatched. This CDR3 is built from 15 residues. Per germline, CDR1 SGHKS and CDR2 YYEKEE (reference sequence). This CDR3 reads CASSATGYTNSPLHF. The CDR3 DNA reads as TGTGCCAGCAGCGCGACAGGGTACACGAATTCACCCCTCCACTTT.

V and J are TRBV7-3 and TRBJ2-3, with TRBD2 matching over 7 bases. The germline CDR1 and CDR2 sequences are SGHTA and FQGTGA. J was trimmed by 0 bases and V by 5 bases; bases with no gene match: 5. The CDR3 runs to 15 residues. The CDR3 nucleotides read TGTGCCAGCAGCCCAGCGGGGAAGAGCACAGATACGCAGTATTTT. Protein sequence: CASSPAGKSTDTQYF.

The chain combines TRBV7-2 with TRBJ1-1; TRBD1 is a possible D gene (5 bases). Germline CDR1 is SGHTA and CDR2 is FQGNSA. Trimming cost V 1 base and J 6 bases, with 9 bases left between them. The CDR3 has 13 amino acids. The CDR3 here is CASSLGWTSEAFF. As DNA, the CDR3 is TGTGCCAGCAGCTTAGGTTGGACATCTGAAGCTTTCTTT.

The chain has TRBV25-1 and TRBJ1-1, with no clear D. The CDR3 is 11 residues long. Germline CDR1 reads MGHDK; CDR2 reads SYGVNS. Between the trimmed V and J ends, which lost 4 bases and 3 bases, there was a span of 3 bases. CDR3 residues: CASSGYTEAFF. CDR3 nucleotides: TGTGCCAGCAGTGGGTACACTGAAGCTTTCTTT.

The chain uses TRBV7-2 and TRBJ1-1, with no clear D. The length of the CDR3 is 12 residues. Trimming took off 1 base at V and 5 bases at J, with 5 bases between the two ends. Germline V gives CDR1 SGHTA, CDR2 FQGNSA. The CDR3 spells CASSLDRTEAFF. CDR3 bases: TGTGCCAGCAGCTTAGATAGGACTGAAGCTTTCTTT.

The J gene is TRBJ2-7, the V gene TRBV5-4; 7 bases are shared with TRBD2. V shed 1 base, J shed 6 bases, and the junction held 4 bases outside the gene matches. This CDR3 spans 13 amino acids. Per the germline V gene, CDR1 is SGHNT and CDR2 is YYREEE (reference sequence). This chain's CDR3 is CASSLFPSGEQYF. For the CDR3, the DNA is TGTGCCAGCAGCTTGTTTCCTAGCGGCGAGCAGTACTTC.

This clone was detected only a few times. Within the sample, other DNA sequences also encode this same CDR3. The CDR3 sequence is CASSEGSNQPQHF. The CDR3 region has the DNA TGCGCCAGCAGTGAGGGTAGCAATCAGCCCCAGCATTTT. The chain employs TRBV10-1 and TRBJ1-5; no clear D. Per germline, CDR1 WNHNN and CDR2 SYGVQD (reference sequence). This CDR3 spans 13 amino acids. Deletions cut 2 bases from V and 0 bases from J, with 2 bases between.